This T cell receptor (beta chain) was recovered during a study of blood T cell repertoires in COVID-19 (dated by TCRdb to 2020 to 2021). About the investigation overall: Samples covering the acute and convalescent phases of COVID-19 were provided by collaborators in the United States, Italy and Spain. The prospective study material was composed of cDNA or gDNA derived from T cells, B-cell-depleted T cells, or PBMCs. The dataset comprised deeply sampled blood TCRbeta repertoires from subjects exposed to, actively infected with, or recovered from COVID-19. A freely available public database, intended as a resource for researchers studying the immune response to SARS-CoV-2, is where the repertoires were released. Samples were obtained from the ongoing ImmuneRACE study (first 160 participants) and from over 1,000 subjects provided by 6 global collaborators. The sample metadata nearly always contained a de-identified subject ID, COVID-19 status, age in years and sex. Where available, HLA class I and class II types were obtained from metadata supplied by the sample provider rather than from assay-based typing. The research as a whole found: The amount of clinical and demographic metadata varied by source and participant and was provided uncurated.

Trimming costs V 9 bases and J 1 base, and their ends lie 11 bases apart. From cysteine to phenylalanine, the CDR3 is 13 amino acids long. The entry retains the CDR3 DNA only, 39 bases that are in frame from base 1. The germline V gene encodes CDR1 KGHSH and CDR2 LQKENI. One collaborating source in Seattle enrolled patients while the patients were actively infected and followed the patients over time throughout the course of disease. The collaborating institutions used their own protocols to collect whole blood in K2EDTA tubes. For TCRbeta analysis, collaborators shipped samples in one of three forms: frozen whole blood, isolated PBMCs, or DNA extracted from either of those sample types. TCRbeta CDR3 regions were amplified from genomic DNA by means of the immunoSEQ Assay, a bias-controlled multiplex PCR. The source study handled its data this way. Within the assay, amplification of reference gene primers was used to estimate how many nucleated cells each sample contained. To quantify the absolute abundance of each unique TCRbeta CDR3 rearrangement, sequence reads were collapsed and filtered. For each sample, productive Simpson clonality was calculated as the square root of Simpson's diversity index over productive rearrangements. TCRdb took over this immuneACCESS table, retaining in-frame rearrangements with V and J assigned. Such tables are incomplete; in checked studies, under half of the missing clones stem from an unresolved V gene, and the remainder is unexplained. The V and J calls and the clone size are those of that table, but D and trimming were determined from the DNA. This sample is represented by about half a million clones; 85% to 90% of them were singletons. The top ten constitute over 0.7% of the sample.

With regard to this clone: Its cognate antigen has yet to be identified. Per-base qualities were not stored, and no clone one base away is much larger.

Sequencing input: peripheral blood. The sequence was obtained from a man in his late teens or twenties with COVID-19, enrolled during active disease. The rearrangement joined TRBV18 to TRBJ2-3, with a weak D call of TRBD2 (5 bases match). CDR3 sequence: CASNGVGTDTQYF. The sequence in DNA is TGTGCCAGTAACGGGGTTGGCACAGATACGCAGTATTTT.